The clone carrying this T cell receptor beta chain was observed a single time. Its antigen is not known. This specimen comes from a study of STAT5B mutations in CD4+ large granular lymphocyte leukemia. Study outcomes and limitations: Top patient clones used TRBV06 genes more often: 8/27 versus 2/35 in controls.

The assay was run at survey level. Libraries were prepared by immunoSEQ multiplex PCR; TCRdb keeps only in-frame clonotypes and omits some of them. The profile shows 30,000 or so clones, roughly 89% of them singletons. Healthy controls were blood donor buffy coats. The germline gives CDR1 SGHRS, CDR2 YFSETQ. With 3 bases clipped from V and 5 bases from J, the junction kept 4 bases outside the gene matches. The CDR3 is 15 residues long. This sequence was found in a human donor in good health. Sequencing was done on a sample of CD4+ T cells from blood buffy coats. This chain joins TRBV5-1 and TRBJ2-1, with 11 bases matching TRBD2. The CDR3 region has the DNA TGCGCCAGCAGCTGGGGGACTAGCGGACACAATGAGCAGTTCTTC. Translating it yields CASSWGTSGHNEQFF.